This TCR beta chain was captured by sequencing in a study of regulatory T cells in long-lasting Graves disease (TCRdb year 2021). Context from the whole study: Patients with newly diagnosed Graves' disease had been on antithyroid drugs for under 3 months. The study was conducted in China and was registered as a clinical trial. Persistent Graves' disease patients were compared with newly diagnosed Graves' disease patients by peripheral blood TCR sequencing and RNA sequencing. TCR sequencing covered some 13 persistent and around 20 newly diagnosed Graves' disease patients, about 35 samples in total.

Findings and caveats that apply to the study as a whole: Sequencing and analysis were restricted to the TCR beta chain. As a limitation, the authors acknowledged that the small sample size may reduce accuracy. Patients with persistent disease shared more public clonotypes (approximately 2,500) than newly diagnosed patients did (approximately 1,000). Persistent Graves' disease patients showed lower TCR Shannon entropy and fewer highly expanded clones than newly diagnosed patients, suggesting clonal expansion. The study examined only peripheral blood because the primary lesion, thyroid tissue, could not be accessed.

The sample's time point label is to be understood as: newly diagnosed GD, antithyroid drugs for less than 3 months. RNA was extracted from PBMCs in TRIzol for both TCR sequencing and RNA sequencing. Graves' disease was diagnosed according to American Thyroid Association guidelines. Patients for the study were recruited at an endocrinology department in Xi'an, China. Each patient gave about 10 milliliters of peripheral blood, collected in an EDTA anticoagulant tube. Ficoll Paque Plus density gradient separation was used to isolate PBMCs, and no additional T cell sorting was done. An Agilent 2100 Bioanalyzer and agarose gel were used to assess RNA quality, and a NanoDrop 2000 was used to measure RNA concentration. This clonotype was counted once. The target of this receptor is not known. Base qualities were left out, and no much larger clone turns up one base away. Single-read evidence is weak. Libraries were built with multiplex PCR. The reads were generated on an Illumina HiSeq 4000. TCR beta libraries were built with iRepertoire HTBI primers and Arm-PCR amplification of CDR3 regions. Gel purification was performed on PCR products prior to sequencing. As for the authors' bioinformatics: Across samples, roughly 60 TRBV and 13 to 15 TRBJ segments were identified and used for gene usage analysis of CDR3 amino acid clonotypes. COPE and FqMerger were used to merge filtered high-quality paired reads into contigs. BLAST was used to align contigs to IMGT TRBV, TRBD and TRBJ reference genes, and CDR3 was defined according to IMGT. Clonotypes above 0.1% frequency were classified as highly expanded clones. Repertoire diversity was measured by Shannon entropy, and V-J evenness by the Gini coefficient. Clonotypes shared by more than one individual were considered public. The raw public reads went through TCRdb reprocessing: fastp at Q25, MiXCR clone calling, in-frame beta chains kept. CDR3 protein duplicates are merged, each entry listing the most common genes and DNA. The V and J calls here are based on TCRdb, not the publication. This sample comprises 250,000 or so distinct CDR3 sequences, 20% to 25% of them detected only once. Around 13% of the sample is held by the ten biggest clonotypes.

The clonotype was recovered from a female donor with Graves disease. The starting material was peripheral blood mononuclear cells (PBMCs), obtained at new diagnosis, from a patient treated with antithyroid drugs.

The base sequence is TGTGCCATCAGTTGGGGGACCGGGGAGCTGTTTTTT. It is translated as CAISWGTGELFF. The rearranged chain carries TRBV10-3 and TRBJ2-2, with the D gene tentatively TRBD1 or TRBD2, based on 5 matching bases in each. V gives up 5 bases and J gives up 5 bases, and the segment between their germline ends measures 6 bases. From the cysteine through the phenylalanine, the CDR3 covers 12 amino acids. The retained sequence is limited to the CDR3, 36 bases, with the frame set at the first base. Per the germline V gene, ENHRY is the CDR1 and SYGVKD is the CDR2.